What follows is one T cell receptor (beta chain) and its context. Its antigen is still unknown. The data derive from a study of CD4 T cells in relation to SARS-CoV-2 and coronaviruses. Study details: TCR beta CDR3s were sequenced after roughly 10-day antigen culture of PBMCs. General study points: No crossreactivity against non-spike viral proteins was tested here. In approximately 71% of donors, memory CD4+ clonotypes crossrecognized SARS-CoV-2 and at least one common cold coronavirus spike.

CDR3 length: 13 residues. The trim removed 4 bases at V and 6 bases at J, leaving 5 bases unmatched. Unexposed donor CD4+ T cells date from 2011-2018, before the COVID-19 pandemic. After about 10 days of culture, CD4+ T cells were isolated. As cell numbers allowed, unexposed-donor CD4+ T cells faced SARS-CoV-2 S/N and four cold-coronavirus spikes. Clones were sequenced by immunoSEQ multiplex PCR, and TCRdb holds only the in-frame ones, with some missing. Found here are about 24,000 clones, about three quarters of them singletons; the top ten hold around 17%. Input material: CD4+ T cells from PBMCs, cultured in vitro. The origin of this receptor is a human donor in good health. The chain recombines TRBV12-3 or TRBV12-4 with TRBJ2-5, with 7 bases fitting TRBD2. The CDR3 reads CASSWGGRQTQYF. The CDR3 DNA sequence: TGTGCCAGCAGTTGGGGAGGGCGGCAGACCCAGTACTTC.